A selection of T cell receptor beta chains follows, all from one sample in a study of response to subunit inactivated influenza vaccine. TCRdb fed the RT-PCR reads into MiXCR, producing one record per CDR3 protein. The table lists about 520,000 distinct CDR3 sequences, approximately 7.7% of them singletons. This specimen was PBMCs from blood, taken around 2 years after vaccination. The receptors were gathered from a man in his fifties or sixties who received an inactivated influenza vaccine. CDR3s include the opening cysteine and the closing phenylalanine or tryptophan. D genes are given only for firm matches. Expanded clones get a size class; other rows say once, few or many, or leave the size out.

CDR3 protein: CASSAEGYEQYF; CDR3 DNA: TGTGCCAGCAGTGCGGAGGGCTACGAGCAGTACTTC; V gene: TRBV6-1; clone size: many; CDR3 length: 12; D gene: .; J gene: TRBJ2-7
CDR3 protein: CASSRTGSGQPQHF; CDR3 DNA: TGTGCCAGCAGTAGGACAGGATCCGGGCAGCCCCAGCATTTT; V gene: TRBV6-2/TRBV6-3; clone size: few; CDR3 length: 14; D gene: TRBD1; J gene: TRBJ1-5
CDR3 protein: CSARSPGDTQYF; CDR3 DNA: TGCAGTGCTAGAAGCCCTGGAGATACGCAGTATTTT; V gene: TRBV20-1; clone size: many; CDR3 length: 12; D gene: .; J gene: TRBJ2-3
CDR3 protein: CSARVIVGSYRTDTQYF; CDR3 DNA: TGCAGTGCTAGAGTGATTGTAGGGAGCTACCGCACAGATACGCAGTATTTT; V gene: TRBV20-1; clone size: .; CDR3 length: 17; D gene: .; J gene: TRBJ2-3
CDR3 protein: CASWSSGGGGEQFF; CDR3 DNA: TGTGCCAGCTGGTCTAGCGGGGGAGGGGGTGAGCAGTTCTTC; V gene: TRBV12-3/TRBV12-4; clone size: few; CDR3 length: 14; D gene: TRBD2; J gene: TRBJ2-1
CDR3 protein: CAISATGRSYEQYF; CDR3 DNA: TGTGCCATCAGCGCTACGGGACGCTCCTACGAGCAGTACTTC; V gene: TRBV10-3; clone size: .; CDR3 length: 14; D gene: .; J gene: TRBJ2-7
CDR3 protein: CASRKGNYEQYF; CDR3 DNA: TGTGCCAGCAGGAAGGGCAACTACGAGCAGTACTTC; V gene: TRBV2; clone size: .; CDR3 length: 12; D gene: .; J gene: TRBJ2-7
CDR3 protein: CASSLRWGEQFF; CDR3 DNA: TGTGCCAGCAGCCTTCGGTGGGGGGAGCAGTTCTTC; V gene: TRBV7-2; clone size: many; CDR3 length: 12; D gene: .; J gene: TRBJ2-1
CDR3 protein: CASSFLTEARELFF; CDR3 DNA: TGCGCCAGCAGCTTCTTGACGGAGGCCAGGGAGCTGTTTTTT; V gene: TRBV5-1; clone size: .; CDR3 length: 14; D gene: .; J gene: TRBJ2-2
CDR3 protein: CASSPASGTGNSPLHF; CDR3 DNA: TGTGCCAGCAGCCCAGCATCCGGGACGGGGAATTCACCCCTCCACTTT; V gene: TRBV3-1; clone size: .; CDR3 length: 16; D gene: .; J gene: TRBJ1-6
CDR3 protein: CATSDPGTSGGSYNEQFF; CDR3 DNA: TGTGCCACCAGTGATCCCGGGACTAGCGGGGGCTCCTACAATGAGCAGTTCTTC; V gene: TRBV24-1; clone size: .; CDR3 length: 18; D gene: TRBD2; J gene: TRBJ2-1
CDR3 protein: CASSVAGTGIYEQYF; CDR3 DNA: TGTGCCAGCAGCGTAGCGGGGACAGGGATCTACGAGCAGTACTTC; V gene: TRBV9; clone size: few; CDR3 length: 15; D gene: TRBD1; J gene: TRBJ2-7